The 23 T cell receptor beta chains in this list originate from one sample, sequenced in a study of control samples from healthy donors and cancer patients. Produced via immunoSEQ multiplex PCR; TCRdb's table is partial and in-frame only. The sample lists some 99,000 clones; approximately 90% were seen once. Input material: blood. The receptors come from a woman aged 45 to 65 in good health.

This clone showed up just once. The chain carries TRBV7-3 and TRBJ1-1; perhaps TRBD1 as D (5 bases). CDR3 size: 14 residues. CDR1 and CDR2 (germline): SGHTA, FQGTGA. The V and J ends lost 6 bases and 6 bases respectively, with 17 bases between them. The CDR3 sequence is CASSWGTVGSEAFF. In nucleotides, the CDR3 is TGTGCCAGCAGTTGGGGGACCGTAGGATCTGAAGCTTTCTTT.

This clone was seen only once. CDR3 amino acids: CSVGTKGWDTQYF. The DNA for the CDR3 is TGCAGCGTTGGAACGAAGGGCTGGGATACGCAGTATTTT. The chain carries TRBV29-1 and TRBJ2-3; D unresolved. The CDR3 covers 13 residues. Deletions cut 4 bases from V and 6 bases from J, with 14 bases between. Germline CDR1 is SQVTM and CDR2 is ANQGSEA.

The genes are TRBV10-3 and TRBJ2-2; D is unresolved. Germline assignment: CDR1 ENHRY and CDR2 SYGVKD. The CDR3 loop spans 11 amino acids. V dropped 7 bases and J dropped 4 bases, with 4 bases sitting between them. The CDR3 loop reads CAIIGTGELFF. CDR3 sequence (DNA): TGTGCCATCATCGGCACCGGGGAGCTGTTTTTT.

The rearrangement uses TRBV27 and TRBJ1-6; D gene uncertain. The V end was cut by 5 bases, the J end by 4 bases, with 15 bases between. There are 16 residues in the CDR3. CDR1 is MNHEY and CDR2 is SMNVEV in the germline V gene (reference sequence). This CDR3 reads CASSTIPAKYNSPLHF. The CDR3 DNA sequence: TGTGCCAGCAGTACCATCCCGGCTAAATATAATTCACCCCTCCACTTT.

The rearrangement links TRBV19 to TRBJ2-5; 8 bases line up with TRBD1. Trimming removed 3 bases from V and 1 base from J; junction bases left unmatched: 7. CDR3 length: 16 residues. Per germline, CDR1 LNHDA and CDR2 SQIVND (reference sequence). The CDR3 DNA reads TGTGCCAGTAGTATTGGTAGGACAGGGCCCCAAGAGACCCAGTACTTC. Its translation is CASSIGRTGPQETQYF. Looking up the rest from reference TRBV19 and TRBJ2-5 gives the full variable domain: DGGITQSPKYLFRKEGQNVTLSCEQNLNHDAMYWYRQDPGQGLRLIYYSQIVNDFQKGDIAEGYSVSREKKESFPLTVTSAQKNPTAFYLCASSIGRTGPQETQYFGPGTRLLVL.

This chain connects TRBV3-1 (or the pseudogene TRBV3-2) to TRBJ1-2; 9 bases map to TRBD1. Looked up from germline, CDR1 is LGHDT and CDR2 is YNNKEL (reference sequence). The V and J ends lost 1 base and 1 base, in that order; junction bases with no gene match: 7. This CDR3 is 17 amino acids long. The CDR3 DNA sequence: TGTGCCAGCAGCCAAGTAGGACAGGGGACCTATAACTATGGCTACACCTTC. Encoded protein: CASSQVGQGTYNYGYTF.

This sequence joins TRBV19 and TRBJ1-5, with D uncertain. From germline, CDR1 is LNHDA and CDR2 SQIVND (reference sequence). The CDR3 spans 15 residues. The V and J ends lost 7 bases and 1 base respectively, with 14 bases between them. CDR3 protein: CASNLILWSNQPQHF. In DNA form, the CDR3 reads TGTGCCAGTAATCTAATTCTTTGGAGCAATCAGCCCCAGCATTTT.

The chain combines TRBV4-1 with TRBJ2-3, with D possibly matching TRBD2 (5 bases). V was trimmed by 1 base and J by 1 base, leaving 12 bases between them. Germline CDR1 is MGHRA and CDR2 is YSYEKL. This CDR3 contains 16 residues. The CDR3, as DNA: TGCGCCAGCAGCCAAGTATTTCGGGGAGGCACAGATACGCAGTATTTT. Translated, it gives CASSQVFRGGTDTQYF.

The CDR3 coding sequence is TGTGCCAGCAGCTTCAAAGGGGCGCACACAGATACGCAGTATTTT. Its translation: CASSFKGAHTDTQYF. The chain joins TRBV7-9 to TRBJ2-3; D may be TRBD1 (5 bases). The CDR3 runs to 15 residues. Trimming stripped 3 bases from V and 2 bases from J, with 12 bases between. The germline V gene has CDR1 SEHNR and CDR2 FQNEAQ (reference sequence).

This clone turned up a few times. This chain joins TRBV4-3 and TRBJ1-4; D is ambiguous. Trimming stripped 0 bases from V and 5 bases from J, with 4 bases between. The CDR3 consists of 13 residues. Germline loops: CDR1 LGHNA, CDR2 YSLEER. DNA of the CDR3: TGCGCCAGCAGCCAAGACCTCAATGAAAAACTGTTTTTT. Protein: CASSQDLNEKLFF.

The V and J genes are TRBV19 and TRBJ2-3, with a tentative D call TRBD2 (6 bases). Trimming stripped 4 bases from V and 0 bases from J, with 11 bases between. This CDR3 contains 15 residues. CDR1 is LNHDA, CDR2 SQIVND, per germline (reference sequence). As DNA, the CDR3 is TGTGCCAGTAGTAGAGCGGGTACTAGCACAGATACGCAGTATTTT. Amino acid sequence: CASSRAGTSTDTQYF.

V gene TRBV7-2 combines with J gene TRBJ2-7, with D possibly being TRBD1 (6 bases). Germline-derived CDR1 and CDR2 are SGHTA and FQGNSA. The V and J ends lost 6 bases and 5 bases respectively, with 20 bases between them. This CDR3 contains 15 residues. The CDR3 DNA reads TGTGCCAGCAGTCAAGGGCCAGGCAGGGGCCACGAGCAGTACTTC. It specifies CASSQGPGRGHEQYF.

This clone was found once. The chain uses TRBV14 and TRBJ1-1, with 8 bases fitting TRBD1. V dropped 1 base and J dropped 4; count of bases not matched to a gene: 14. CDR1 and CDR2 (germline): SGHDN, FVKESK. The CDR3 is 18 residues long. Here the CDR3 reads CASSQGTGISRMFTEAFF. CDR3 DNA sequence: TGTGCCAGCAGCCAAGGGACAGGGATTAGTAGGATGTTCACTGAAGCTTTCTTT.

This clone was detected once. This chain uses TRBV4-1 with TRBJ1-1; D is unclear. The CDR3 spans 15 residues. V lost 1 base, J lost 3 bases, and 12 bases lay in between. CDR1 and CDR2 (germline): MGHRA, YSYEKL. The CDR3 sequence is CASSQAPQLHTEAFF. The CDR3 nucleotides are TGCGCCAGCAGCCAAGCCCCACAGCTCCACACTGAAGCTTTCTTT.

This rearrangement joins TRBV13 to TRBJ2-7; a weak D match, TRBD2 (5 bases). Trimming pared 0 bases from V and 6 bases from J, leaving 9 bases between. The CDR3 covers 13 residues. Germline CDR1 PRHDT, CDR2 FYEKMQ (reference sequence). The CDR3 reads CASSLGVGIEQYF. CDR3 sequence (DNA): TGTGCCAGCAGCTTAGGAGTCGGGATCGAGCAGTACTTC.

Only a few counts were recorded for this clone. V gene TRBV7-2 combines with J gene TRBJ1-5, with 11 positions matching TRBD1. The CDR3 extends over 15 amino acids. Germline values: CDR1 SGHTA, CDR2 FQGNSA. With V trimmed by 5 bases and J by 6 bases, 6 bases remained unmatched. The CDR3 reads CASSDGTGGFQPQHF. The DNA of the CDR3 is TGTGCCAGCAGCGACGGGACAGGGGGGTTTCAGCCCCAGCATTTT.

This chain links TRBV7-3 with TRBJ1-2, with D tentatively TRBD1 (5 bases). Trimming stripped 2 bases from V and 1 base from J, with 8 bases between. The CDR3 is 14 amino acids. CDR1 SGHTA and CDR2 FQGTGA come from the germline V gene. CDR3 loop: CASSLRGDNYGYTF. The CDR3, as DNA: TGTGCCAGCAGCTTACGGGGGGATAACTATGGCTACACCTTC.

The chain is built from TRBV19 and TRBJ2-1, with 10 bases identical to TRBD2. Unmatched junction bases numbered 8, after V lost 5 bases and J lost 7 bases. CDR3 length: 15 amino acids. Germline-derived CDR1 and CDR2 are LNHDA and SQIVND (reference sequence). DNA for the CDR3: TGTGCCAGTAGTCAAATAGCGGGAGGTGGGAATGAGCAGTTCTTC. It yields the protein CASSQIAGGGNEQFF.

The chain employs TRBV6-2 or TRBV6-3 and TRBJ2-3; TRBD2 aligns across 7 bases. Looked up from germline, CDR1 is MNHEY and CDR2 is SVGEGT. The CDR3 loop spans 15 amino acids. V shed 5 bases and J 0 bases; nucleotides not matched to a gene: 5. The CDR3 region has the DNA TGTGCCAGCAGTAGCGGGGACCTAAGCACAGATACGCAGTATTTT. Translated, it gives CASSSGDLSTDTQYF.

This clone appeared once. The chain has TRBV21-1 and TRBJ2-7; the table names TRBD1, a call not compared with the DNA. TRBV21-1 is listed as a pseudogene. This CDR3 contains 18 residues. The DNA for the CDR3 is TGTGCCAGCAGCTCCGGGCAGGGGGGCGCGAAATTTTACTACGAGCAGTACGTC. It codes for CASSSGQGGAKFYYEQYV.

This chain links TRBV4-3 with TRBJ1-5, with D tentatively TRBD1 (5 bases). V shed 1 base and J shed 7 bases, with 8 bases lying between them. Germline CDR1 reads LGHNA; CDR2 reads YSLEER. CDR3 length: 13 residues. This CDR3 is CASSQGGYQPQHF. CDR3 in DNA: TGCGCCAGCAGCCAAGGGGGGTACCAGCCCCAGCATTTT.

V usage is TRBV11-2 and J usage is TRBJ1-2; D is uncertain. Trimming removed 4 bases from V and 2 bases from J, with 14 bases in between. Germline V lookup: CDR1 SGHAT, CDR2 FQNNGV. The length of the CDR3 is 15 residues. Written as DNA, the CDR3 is TGTGCCAGCAGCTCGCCGCGCAGGCTGAACTATGGCTACACCTTC. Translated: CASSSPRRLNYGYTF.

CDR3 amino acids: CASTGGTGALLNEKLFF. CDR3 DNA: TGTGCCAGCACCGGGGGGACAGGGGCCCTCTTAAATGAAAAACTGTTTTTT. V gene TRBV27 combines with J gene TRBJ1-4; 10 nucleotides align to TRBD1. In germline, CDR1 is MNHEY, CDR2 SMNVEV (reference sequence). J gave up 5 bases and V 7 bases, and 13 bases lay outside the gene matches. The CDR3 consists of 17 residues.